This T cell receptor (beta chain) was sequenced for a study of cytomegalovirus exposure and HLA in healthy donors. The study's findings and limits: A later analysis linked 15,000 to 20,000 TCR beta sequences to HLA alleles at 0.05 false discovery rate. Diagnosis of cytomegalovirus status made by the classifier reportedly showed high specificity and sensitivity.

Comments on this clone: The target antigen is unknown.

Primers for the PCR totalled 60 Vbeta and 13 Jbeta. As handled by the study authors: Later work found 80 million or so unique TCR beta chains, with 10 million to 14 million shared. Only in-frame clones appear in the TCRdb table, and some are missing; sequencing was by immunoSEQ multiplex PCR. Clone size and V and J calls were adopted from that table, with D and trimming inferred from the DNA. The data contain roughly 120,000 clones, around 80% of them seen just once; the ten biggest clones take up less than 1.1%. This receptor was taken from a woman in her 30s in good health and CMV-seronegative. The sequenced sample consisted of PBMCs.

The CDR3, as DNA: TGTGCCTGCGGGGTTAAGAATTCACCCCTCCACTTT. This sequence encodes CACGVKNSPLHF. The V and J genes are TRBV27 and TRBJ1-6; no clear D gene. The CDR3 has 12 residues. Germline assignment: CDR1 MNHEY and CDR2 SMNVEV (reference sequence). The V end was cut by 11 bases, the J end by 7 bases, with 12 bases between.